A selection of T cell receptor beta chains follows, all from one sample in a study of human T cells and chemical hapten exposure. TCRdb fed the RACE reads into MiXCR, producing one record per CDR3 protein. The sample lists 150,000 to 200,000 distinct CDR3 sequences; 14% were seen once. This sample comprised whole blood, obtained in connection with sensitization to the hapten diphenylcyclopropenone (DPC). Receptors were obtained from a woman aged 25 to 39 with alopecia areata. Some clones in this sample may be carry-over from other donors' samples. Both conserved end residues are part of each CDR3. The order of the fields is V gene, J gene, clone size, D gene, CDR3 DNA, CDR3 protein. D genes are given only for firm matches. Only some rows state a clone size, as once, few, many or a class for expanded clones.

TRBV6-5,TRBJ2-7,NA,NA,TGTGCCAGCAGTTACGGGCAGGAAACCTACGAGCAGTACTTC,CASSYGQETYEQYF
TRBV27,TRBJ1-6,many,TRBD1,TGTGCCAGCAGAAGAACGGCGTACCGAAGGGACAGGGACGGTGGAAATTCACCCCTCCACTTT,CASRRTAYRRDRDGGNSPLHF
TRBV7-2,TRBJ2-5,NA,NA,TGTGCCAGCAGCTTAGACCTACAGGGTAGCGAGGAGACCCAGTACTTC,CASSLDLQGSEETQYF
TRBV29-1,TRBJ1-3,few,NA,TGCAGCGTTGTTGGTGGAAACACCATATATTTT,CSVVGGNTIYF
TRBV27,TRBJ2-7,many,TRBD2,TGTGCCAGCAGTTTCGAGGGAGGGACCCACGAGCAGTACTTC,CASSFEGGTHEQYF
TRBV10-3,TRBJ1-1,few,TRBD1,TGTGCCATCAGTGCCGGGACAGGGAACACTGAAGCTTTCTTT,CAISAGTGNTEAFF
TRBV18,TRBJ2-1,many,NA,TGTGCCAGCTCACCTAGCGACAATGAGCAGTTCTTC,CASSPSDNEQFF
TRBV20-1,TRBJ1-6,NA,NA,TGCAGTGCTAGAGATACTCTGGGGAATTCACCCCTCCACTTT,CSARDTLGNSPLHF
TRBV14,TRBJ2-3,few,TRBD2,TGTGCCAGCAGCCATCCCCTAGCGGCTGATACGCAGTATTTT,CASSHPLAADTQYF
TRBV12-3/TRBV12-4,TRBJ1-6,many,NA,TGTGCCAGCAGTTTAGACAATTCACCCCTCCACTTT,CASSLDNSPLHF
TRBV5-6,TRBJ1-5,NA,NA,TGTGCCAGCAGTTGGGGACTCAATCAGCCCCAGCATTTT,CASSWGLNQPQHF
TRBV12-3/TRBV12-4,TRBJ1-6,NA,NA,TGTGCCAGCGGGGCGAATTCACCCCTCCACTTT,CASGANSPLHF
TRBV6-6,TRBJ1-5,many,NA,TGTGCCAGCAGTCGAAACTATAATCAGCCCCAGCATTTT,CASSRNYNQPQHF
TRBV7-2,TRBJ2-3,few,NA,TGTGCCAGCAGCCCAGCCCTTCGGAGCACAGATACGCAGTATTTT,CASSPALRSTDTQYF
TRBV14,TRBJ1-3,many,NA,TGTGCCAGCAGCCAAGCCCAGACCGCTGGAAACACCATATATTTT,CASSQAQTAGNTIYF
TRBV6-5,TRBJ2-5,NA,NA,TGTGCCAGCAGCCCGGACGGCCCTCGAGGGACCCAGTACTTC,CASSPDGPRGTQYF
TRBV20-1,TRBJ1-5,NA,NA,TGCAGTGCTACCTCCGGGACACGGAGGGATCAGCCCCAGCATTTT,CSATSGTRRDQPQHF
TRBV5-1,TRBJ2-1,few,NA,TGCGCCAGCAGCTTGGAGGGCAGGGTGGCCAATGAGCAGTTCTTC,CASSLEGRVANEQFF
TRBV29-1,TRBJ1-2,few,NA,TGCAGCGTTCGGACGGCCATCTATGGCTACACCTTC,CSVRTAIYGYTF
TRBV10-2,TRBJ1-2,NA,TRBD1,TGCGCCAGCAGTAACCCAGGGGGGAACTATGGCTACACCTTC,CASSNPGGNYGYTF
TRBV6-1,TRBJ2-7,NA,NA,TGTGCCAGCCTTATGGGGCTTGACTACGAGCAGTACTTC,CASLMGLDYEQYF
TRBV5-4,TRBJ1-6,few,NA,TGTGCCAGCAGCTTGTGGGGCGTTAATAATTCACCCCTCCACTTT,CASSLWGVNNSPLHF
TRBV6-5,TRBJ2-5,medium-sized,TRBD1,TGTGCCAGCAGTCCATTTAACAGGGGAGAGACCCAGTACTTC,CASSPFNRGETQYF
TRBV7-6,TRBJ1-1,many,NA,TGTGCCAGCAGCTTGTACAGGGTCGAGGTTCACACTGAAGCTTTCTTT,CASSLYRVEVHTEAFF
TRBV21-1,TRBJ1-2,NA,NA,TGTGCCAGTAGGACGGACAGGGGGCCGCGACTGGACTATGGCTACACCTTC,CASRTDRGPRLDYGYTF
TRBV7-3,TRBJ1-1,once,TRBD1,TGTGCCAGCAGCTCTGGACAGGGAGAAGCTTTCTTT,CASSSGQGEAFF
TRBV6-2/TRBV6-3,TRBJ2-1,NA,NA,TGTGCCAGCAATGACGGGAATGAGCAGTTCTTC,CASNDGNEQFF
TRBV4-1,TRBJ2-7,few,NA,TGCGCCAGCAGCCAAGGACAGCCCTACGAGCAGTACTTC,CASSQGQPYEQYF
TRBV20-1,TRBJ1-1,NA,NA,TGCAGTGCTCGTACCCCGCTGACTCTTGAAGCTTTCTTT,CSARTPLTLEAFF
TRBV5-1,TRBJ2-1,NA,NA,TGCGCCAGCAGCCTGGAACAGGGAACTTACAATGAGCAGTTCTTC,CASSLEQGTYNEQFF
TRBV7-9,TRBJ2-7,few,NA,TGTGCCAGCAGCTTTATACGCGTGCCCTACGAGCAGTACTTC,CASSFIRVPYEQYF
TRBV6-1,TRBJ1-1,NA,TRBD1,TGTGCCAGCACCTTCACGACAGGGGGCACTGAAGCTTTCTTT,CASTFTTGGTEAFF
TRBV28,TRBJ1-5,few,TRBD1,TGTGCCAGCAGTCTAGGGGACAGATACAATCAGCCCCAGCATTTT,CASSLGDRYNQPQHF
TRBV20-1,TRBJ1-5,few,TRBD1,TGCAGTGCTAGTGGCCGCGCAGGGGGTAATCAGCCCCAGCATTTT,CSASGRAGGNQPQHF
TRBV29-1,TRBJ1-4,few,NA,TGCAGCGTTGAAGATAAAGTCCAGGGAGTAGGAGAAAAACTGTTTTTT,CSVEDKVQGVGEKLFF
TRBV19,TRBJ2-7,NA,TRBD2,TGTGCCAGTTCGCCTGCCGGGACTAGCGGAGCGGAGCAGTACTTC,CASSPAGTSGAEQYF
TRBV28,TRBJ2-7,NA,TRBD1,TGTGCCAGCGGCCGGGACAGCTACTACGAGCAGTACTTC,CASGRDSYYEQYF
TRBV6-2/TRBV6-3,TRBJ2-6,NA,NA,TGTGCCAGCACCCTGGACATCGCCGGGGCCAACGTCCTGACTTTC,CASTLDIAGANVLTF
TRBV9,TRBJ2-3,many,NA,TGTGCCAGCAGCGTAGAAAGGGAGGGCAGGGGGTCCACAGATACGCAGTATTTT,CASSVEREGRGSTDTQYF
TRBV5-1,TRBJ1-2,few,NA,TGCGCCAGCAGCTTGGACAGGACTAACTATGGCTACACCTTC,CASSLDRTNYGYTF
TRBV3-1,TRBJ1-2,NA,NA,TGTGCCAGCAGCCGCGGGAGGGGCGAAAACTATGGCTACACCTTC,CASSRGRGENYGYTF